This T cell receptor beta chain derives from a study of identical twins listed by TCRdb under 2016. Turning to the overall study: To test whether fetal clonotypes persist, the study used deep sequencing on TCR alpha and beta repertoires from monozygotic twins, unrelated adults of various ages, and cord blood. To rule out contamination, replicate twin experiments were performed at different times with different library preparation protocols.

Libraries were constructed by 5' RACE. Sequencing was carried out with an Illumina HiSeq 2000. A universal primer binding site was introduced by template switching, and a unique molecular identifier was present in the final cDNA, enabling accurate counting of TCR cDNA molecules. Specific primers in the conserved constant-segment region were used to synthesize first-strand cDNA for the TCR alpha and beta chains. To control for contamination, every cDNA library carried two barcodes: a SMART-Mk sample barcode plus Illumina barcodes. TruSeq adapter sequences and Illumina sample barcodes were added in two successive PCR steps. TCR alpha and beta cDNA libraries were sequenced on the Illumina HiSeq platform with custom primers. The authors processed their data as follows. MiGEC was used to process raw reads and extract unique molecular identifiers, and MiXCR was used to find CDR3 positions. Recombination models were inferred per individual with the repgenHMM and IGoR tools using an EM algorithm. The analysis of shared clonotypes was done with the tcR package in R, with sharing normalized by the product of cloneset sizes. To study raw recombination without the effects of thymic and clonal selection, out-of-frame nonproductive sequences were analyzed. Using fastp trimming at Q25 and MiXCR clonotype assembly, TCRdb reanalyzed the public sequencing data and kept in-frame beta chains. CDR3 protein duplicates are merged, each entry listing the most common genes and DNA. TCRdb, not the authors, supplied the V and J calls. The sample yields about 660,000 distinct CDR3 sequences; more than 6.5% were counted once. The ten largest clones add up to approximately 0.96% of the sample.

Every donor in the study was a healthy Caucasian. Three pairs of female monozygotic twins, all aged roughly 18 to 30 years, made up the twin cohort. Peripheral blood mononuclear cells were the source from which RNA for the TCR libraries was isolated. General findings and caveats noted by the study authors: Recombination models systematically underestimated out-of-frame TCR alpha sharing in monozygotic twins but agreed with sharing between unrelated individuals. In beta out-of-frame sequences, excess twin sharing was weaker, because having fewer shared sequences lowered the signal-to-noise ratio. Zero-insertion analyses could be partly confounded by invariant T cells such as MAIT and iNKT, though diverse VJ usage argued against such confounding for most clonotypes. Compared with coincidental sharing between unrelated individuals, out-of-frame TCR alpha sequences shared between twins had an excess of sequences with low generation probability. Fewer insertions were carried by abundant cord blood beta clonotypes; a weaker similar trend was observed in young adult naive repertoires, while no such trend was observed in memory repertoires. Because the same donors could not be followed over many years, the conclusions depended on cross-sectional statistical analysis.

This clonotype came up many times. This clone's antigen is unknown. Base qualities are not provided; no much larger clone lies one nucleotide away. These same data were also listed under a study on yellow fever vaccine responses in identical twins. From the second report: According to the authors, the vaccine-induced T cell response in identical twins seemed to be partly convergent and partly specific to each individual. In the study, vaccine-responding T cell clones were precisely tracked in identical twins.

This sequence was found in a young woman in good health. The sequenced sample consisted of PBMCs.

The nucleotides read TGCGCCAGCAGCCAAGGAAGGAATTCCTACGAGCAGTACTTC. This yields the protein CASSQGRNSYEQYF. The rearrangement combines TRBV4-1 with TRBJ2-7; confidence is insufficient to name the D gene. Sequences MGHRA (CDR1) and YSYEKL (CDR2) are obtained from the germline V gene. V sheds 1 base and J sheds 1 base, leaving 8 bases between their ends. Its CDR3 holds 14 amino acids, cysteine through phenylalanine. This entry keeps only the CDR3 DNA: 42 bases, framed from base 1.